This note documents a single T cell receptor (beta chain) sequence. One end of the junction is discordant with germline, which a read error may explain. These data originate in a study of tumor-infiltrating lymphocytes in primary liver carcinoma. Germline DNA was also extracted, and blood RNA derived from unsorted whole blood. The germline gives CDR1 MNHNY, CDR2 SVGAGI (reference sequence). CDR3 length equals 12 residues. Starting material of about 480 ng total RNA yielded TCR beta cDNA via a constant-region primer. Three nested multiplex PCR rounds, a slightly modified ARM-PCR method, built the TCR beta libraries. TRBV1-TRBV30 forward primers paired with a C-beta reverse primer were used in the first two PCR rounds, which ran around 10 cycles each. A single record per CDR3 protein comes from TCRdb applying MiXCR to the multiplex PCR reads. The sample shows 190,000 or so distinct CDR3 sequences, 65% of them seen only once.

Sequenced: peripheral blood. The clonotype originates from an older woman with primary liver carcinoma and hepatitis B virus infection. The chain is built from TRBV6-6 and TRBJ1-2; D not certain. The CDR3 region is CASSYLGDGHTF. CDR3 nucleotides: TGTGCCAGCAGTTACCTTGGTGATGGCCACACCTTC.